These 28 T cell receptor beta chains came from one sample sequenced in a study of blood T cells in healthy people across ages. The authors ran a second PCR of 7 to 11 cycles using a sample-barcoded 5' primer and a J-beta primer mix. MiXCR, run by TCRdb on the 5' RACE reads, gives a single entry per CDR3 protein. The sample lists about 1.4 million distinct CDR3 sequences; roughly 64% were seen once. The specimen sequenced was blood. The source is a man younger than 35 in good health.

V gene TRBV27 combines with J gene TRBJ1-1; a possible D gene is TRBD1 (5 bases). V was pared by 4 bases and J by 1 base, with 10 bases between. This CDR3 has 14 amino acids. Germline V CDR1 and CDR2: MNHEY, SMNVEV (reference sequence). The CDR3 DNA follows: TGTGCCAGCAGTTGGGGGATAACGAACACTGAAGCTTTCTTT. Residues: CASSWGITNTEAFF.

The V call is TRBV20-1, the J call TRBJ2-7; 12 bases agree with TRBD2. Unmatched junction bases numbered 13, after V lost 5 bases and J lost 5 bases. This CDR3 has 16 residues. Looked up from germline, CDR1 is DFQATT and CDR2 is SNEGSKA (reference sequence). CDR3 region: CSALVPGLAGRDEQYF. The CDR3 coding sequence is TGCAGTGCTCTCGTTCCCGGACTAGCGGGGCGGGACGAGCAGTACTTC.

About this clonotype itself: One end of the junction varies from germline; a read error may be responsible. This sequence joins TRBV27 and TRBJ2-1; D is uncertain. This CDR3 comprises 16 residues. Germline V gene data show CDR1 as MNHEY and CDR2 as SMNVEV (reference sequence). CDR3 bases: TGTACCAGCAGTTCCTATGAGCGTGACCTCTACAATGAGCAGTTCTTC. Translated: CTSSSYERDLYNEQFF.

The gene calls are TRBV27 and TRBJ2-3; 10 bases are shared with TRBD2. Germline V CDR1 and CDR2: MNHEY, SMNVEV (reference sequence). The CDR3 consists of 17 residues. V lost 6 bases, J lost 2 bases, and 11 bases stayed unmatched. CDR3 DNA: TGTGCCAGCAGATCGCTAGCGGGGGACGCGAACACAGATACGCAGTATTTT. Translation: CASRSLAGDANTDTQYF.

This clonotype was observed a handful of times. The chain employs TRBV20-1 and TRBJ2-7, with D uncertain. The end of the DNA fits TRBJ2-5 better, so the J call may be wrong. The germline V gene encodes CDR1 DFQATT and CDR2 SNEGSKA (reference sequence). The CDR3 is 15 residues long. CDR3 sequence reads: CSARDRRPAKETQYF. Written as DNA, the CDR3 is TGCAGTGCTAGAGATCGTCGACCTGCCAAAGAGACCCAGTACTTC.

The genes are TRBV28 and TRBJ2-2; D is tentatively TRBD1 or TRBD2 (5 bases each). The germline V and J ends were trimmed by 8 bases and 7 bases, with 11 bases remaining between them. The germline gives CDR1 MDHEN, CDR2 SYDVKM. The CDR3 consists of 12 residues. This CDR3 is CASGRGDGELFF. CDR3 DNA: TGTGCCAGCGGCAGAGGGGACGGGGAGCTGTTTTTT.

The V and J genes are TRBV7-2 and TRBJ2-3, with 7 bases aligning to TRBD2. This CDR3 comprises 17 residues. Germline CDR1 and CDR2: SGHTA and FQGNSA. Trimming at V came to 0 bases and at J to 4 bases, leaving 10 bases not matched to a gene. CDR3 region: CASSLAGAGSVSDTQYF. The CDR3 coding sequence is TGTGCCAGCAGCTTAGCCGGAGCGGGGTCGGTCTCAGATACGCAGTATTTT. Together with reference TRBV7-2 and TRBJ2-3, the CDR3 gives the full variable domain: GAGVSQSPSNKVTEKGKDVELRCDPISGHTALYWYRQSLGQGLEFLIYFQGNSAPDKSGLPSDRFSAERTGGSVSTLTIQRTQQEDSAVYLCASSLAGAGSVSDTQYFGPGTRLTVL.

This clonotype occurred many times. V usage is TRBV20-1 and J usage is TRBJ2-3, with D hard to call. Per the germline V gene, CDR1 is DFQATT and CDR2 is SNEGSKA (reference sequence). The CDR3 has 11 residues. V was pared by 6 bases and J by 6 bases, with 10 bases between. The CDR3 sequence is CSATSIDTQYF. CDR3 DNA: TGCAGTGCAACAAGCATCGATACGCAGTATTTT.

V gene TRBV2 combines with J gene TRBJ2-5; D perhaps matches TRBD1 (5 bases). Per germline, CDR1 SNHLY and CDR2 FYNNEI. CDR3 size: 13 residues. The V end was cut by 7 bases, the J end by 2 bases, with 11 bases between. The CDR3 region has the DNA TGTGCCAGCATGGCAAGGGGACAAGAGACCCAGTACTTC. This sequence encodes CASMARGQETQYF.

The chain has TRBV7-9 and TRBJ1-2, with D tentatively TRBD1 (5 bases). This CDR3 spans 13 amino acids. Trimming stripped 3 bases from V and 6 bases from J, with 11 bases between. Germline loops: CDR1 SEHNR, CDR2 FQNEAQ (reference sequence). DNA of the CDR3: TGTGCCAGCAGCTTCCCCAGGGTCGATGGCTACACCTTC. Translating gives CASSFPRVDGYTF.

The count of this clonotype is one. The J gene is TRBJ2-3, the V gene TRBV7-2, with D possibly TRBD1 on 6 matching bases. Germline V lookup: CDR1 SGHTA, CDR2 FQGNSA. The V and J ends lost 4 bases and 2 bases respectively, with 16 bases between them. The CDR3 runs 16 residues. CDR3 sequence: CASSSQGWWNTDTQYF. The CDR3 bases are TGTGCCAGCAGCTCACAGGGTTGGTGGAACACAGATACGCAGTATTTT.

The rearrangement uses TRBV7-2 and TRBJ2-3, with no clear D. The CDR3 spans 15 residues. Germline CDR1 is SGHTA and CDR2 is FQGNSA. V was pared by 2 bases and J by 1 base, with 10 bases between. The CDR3 loop reads CASSLRSRRTDTQYF. The CDR3 DNA is TGTGCCAGCAGCTTAAGGTCACGGCGCACAGATACGCAGTATTTT.

This clonotype was recorded many times. The V gene is TRBV6-1, the J gene TRBJ2-1, with no clear D. This CDR3 spans 13 amino acids. V was cut by 5 bases and J by 3 bases, with 8 bases left in between. Per the germline V gene, CDR1 is MNHNS and CDR2 is SASEGT. The CDR3 sequence is CASSRDDYNEQFF. CDR3 DNA: TGTGCCAGCAGTCGAGACGACTACAATGAGCAGTTCTTC.

The chain couples TRBV27 to TRBJ2-4, with 10 nucleotides matching TRBD1. With the DNA end fitting TRBJ2-5 better, the J assignment may be wrong. The CDR3 length is 15 residues. Per germline, CDR1 MNHEY and CDR2 SMNVEV (reference sequence). The CDR3 protein is CASSSDRGRRETQYF. CDR3 nucleotides: TGTGCCAGCAGTTCTGACAGGGGGCGCAGAGAGACCCAGTACTTC.

This clonotype was picked up a small number of times. In DNA form, the CDR3 reads TGCAGTGCTAGAGGTACCCATGGCTACACCTTC. It is translated as CSARGTHGYTF. The rearrangement joins TRBV20-1 to TRBJ1-2; D gene uncertain. CDR3 size: 11 residues. Deletions cut 1 base from V and 6 bases from J, with 6 bases between. Per germline, CDR1 DFQATT and CDR2 SNEGSKA (reference sequence).

The chain uses TRBV2 and TRBJ1-2, with 7 nucleotides matching TRBD1. V lost 7 bases and J lost 3; bases outside the gene matches: 14. This CDR3 contains 16 residues. Germline CDR1 and CDR2: SNHLY and FYNNEI. The CDR3 protein is CASTLPDRAYYYGYTF. CDR3 DNA: TGTGCCAGCACCCTACCCGACAGGGCCTACTACTATGGCTACACCTTC.

This clonotype was detected only a few times. The rearrangement joins TRBV4-1 to TRBJ2-5; maybe TRBD2 (6 bases). Germline CDR1 is MGHRA and CDR2 is YSYEKL. V shed 1 base and J shed 4 bases, with 13 bases lying between them. The CDR3 is made up of 15 amino acids. The CDR3 loop is CASSQVGGFPETQYF. Written as DNA, the CDR3 is TGCGCCAGCAGCCAAGTTGGAGGGTTTCCAGAGACCCAGTACTTC.

The rearrangement uses TRBV3-1 and TRBJ1-2; no clear D. The length of the CDR3 is 16 residues. Trimming shortened V by 1 base and J by 1 base, and 13 bases separated the two germline ends. Germline V gives CDR1 LGHDT, CDR2 YNNKEL (reference sequence). CDR3 DNA sequence: TGTGCCAGCAGCCAAGTCGTTCCGACGCTTAACTATGGCTACACCTTC. It specifies CASSQVVPTLNYGYTF.

This sequence joins TRBV20-1 and TRBJ2-1; unclear D gene. The CDR3 length is 15 residues. V was cut by 8 bases and J by 1 base, with 18 bases left in between. Germline V gene sequence: CDR1 DFQATT, CDR2 SNEGSKA (reference sequence). The CDR3 DNA follows: TGCAGTCCGGATCCTACAGAGTCATCCTACAATGAGCAGTTCTTC. Translation gives CSPDPTESSYNEQFF.

The chain joins TRBV29-1 to TRBJ2-7; possibly TRBD1 for D (6 bases). The CDR3 is 14 amino acids. Trimming removed 6 bases from V and 2 bases from J, with 17 bases in between. CDR1 and CDR2 from the germline V gene are SQVTM and ANQGSEA. CDR3 sequence reads: CSVEAGTLTYEQYF. The CDR3 DNA reads TGCAGCGTGGAGGCCGGGACACTGACCTACGAGCAGTACTTC.

The rearrangement joins TRBV5-1 to TRBJ2-5; 10 bases are a match to TRBD2. The germline V gene encodes CDR1 SGHRS and CDR2 YFSETQ. CDR3 size: 15 residues. V lost 2 bases and J lost 4; bases outside the gene matches: 5. CDR3 in DNA: TGCGCCAGCAGCTTCCTAGCGGGAGTGGGAGAGACCCAGTACTTC. This sequence encodes CASSFLAGVGETQYF.

The chain carries TRBV12-3 or TRBV12-4 and TRBJ2-4; 8 nucleotides line up with TRBD2. Trimming took 5 bases from V and 8 from J; bases not matched to a gene: 5. The CDR3 covers 13 residues. CDR3 DNA: TGTGCCAGCAGTCCCGGGGGGGCGGACATTCAGTACTTC. Protein sequence: CASSPGGADIQYF.

This clonotype has a handful of counts. The chain has TRBV11-2 and TRBJ2-1; no clear D. The V and J ends lost 1 base and 0 bases respectively, with 7 bases between them. The germline V gene has CDR1 SGHAT and CDR2 FQNNGV. The CDR3 extends over 15 amino acids. CDR3 sequence reads: CASSLAPSSYNEQFF. CDR3 nucleotides: TGTGCCAGCAGCTTAGCTCCGAGCTCCTACAATGAGCAGTTCTTC.

This clonotype was detected only a few times. The rearrangement links TRBV27 to TRBJ2-7; D is unclear. This CDR3 has 13 amino acids. The V end was cut by 0 bases, the J end by 3 bases, with 6 bases between. CDR1 MNHEY and CDR2 SMNVEV come from the germline V gene (reference sequence). The CDR3 bases are TGTGCCAGCAGTTTATCCGGATACTACGAGCAGTACTTC. Its protein product is CASSLSGYYEQYF.

The rearrangement uses TRBV4-3 and TRBJ1-3, with 7 bases lining up with TRBD1. Unmatched junction bases numbered 4, after V lost 3 bases and J lost 2 bases. CDR1 LGHNA and CDR2 YSLEER come from the germline V gene. This CDR3 is built from 15 residues. DNA for the CDR3: TGCGCCAGCAGCCACAACAGGGGCACTGGAAACACCATATATTTT. Protein product: CASSHNRGTGNTIYF.

The V and J genes are TRBV4-3 and TRBJ1-2, with no clear D. The CDR3 is 14 residues long. V shed 4 bases and J shed 3 bases, with 12 bases lying between them. Germline CDR1 and CDR2: LGHNA and YSLEER. As DNA, the CDR3 is TGCGCCAGCAGCCCTCGGGTCGGGGACTATGGCTACACCTTC. Its protein is CASSPRVGDYGYTF.

This clonotype was counted a single time. The CDR3 loop reads CASRDIGGQYF. CDR3 coding DNA: TGCGCCAGCCGGGACATAGGCGGGCAGTACTTC. The V and J genes are TRBV10-2 and TRBJ2-7; D may be TRBD1 (6 bases). Germline CDR1 and CDR2: WSHSY and SAAADI. This CDR3 has 11 amino acids. Trimming took 8 bases from V and 9 from J, leaving 14 bases between them.

This chain connects TRBV6-2 or TRBV6-3 to TRBJ2-3; TRBD1 is a possible D gene (5 bases). Trimming took off 0 bases at V and 7 bases at J, with 11 bases between the two ends. CDR1 and CDR2 from the germline V gene are MNHEY and SVGEGT. This CDR3 spans 14 amino acids. Here the CDR3 DNA reads TGTGCCAGCAGTTACTCTAGGGGTCAGAATACGCAGTATTTT. Translated, it gives CASSYSRGQNTQYF.